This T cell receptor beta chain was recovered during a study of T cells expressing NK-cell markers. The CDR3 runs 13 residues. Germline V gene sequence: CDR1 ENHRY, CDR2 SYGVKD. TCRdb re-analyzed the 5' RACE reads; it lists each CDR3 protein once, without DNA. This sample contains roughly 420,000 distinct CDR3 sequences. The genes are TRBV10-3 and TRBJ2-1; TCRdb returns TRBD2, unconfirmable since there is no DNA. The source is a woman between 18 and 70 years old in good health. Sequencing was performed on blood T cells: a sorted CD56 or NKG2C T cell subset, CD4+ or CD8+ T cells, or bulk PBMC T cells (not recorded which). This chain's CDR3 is CAIRRDTGDEQFF.